This TCR beta chain was obtained from a study of blood T cells in healthy people across ages. Findings and limits, study-wide: Diversity of TCR beta per million T cells declined in a roughly linear way with age. The long-lived group displayed more naive CD4+ cells, plus higher diversity, than the aged donors did. With naive T cell percentage, TCR beta diversity showed a strong correlation.

About this clonotype itself: Its specificity is not known.

Per-sample yields of isolated PBMCs were at least 6 million. CDR1 is LGHNA and CDR2 is YNFKEQ in the germline V gene. Trimming cost V 0 bases and J 5 bases, with 22 bases left between them. The CDR3 has 18 amino acids. A second PCR, run for about 7 to 11 cycles, used a sample-barcoded 5' primer plus a J-beta primer mix. Each CDR3 protein is one row after TCRdb ran MiXCR on the 5' RACE reads. The table has about 1.4 million distinct CDR3 sequences, 45% to 70% seen once. This chain uses TRBV4-2 with TRBJ1-2; D might be TRBD1 (5 bases). The origin of this receptor is a man in his late teens or twenties in good health. The sample consisted of blood. CDR3 residues: CASSQDLYRTAKLYGYTF. CDR3 bases: TGTGCCAGCAGCCAAGACTTGTACAGGACCGCGAAATTATATGGCTACACCTTC.